This TCR beta chain comes out of a study of blood T cell repertoires in COVID-19. Looking at the study overall: Sources were T cells, B-cell-depleted T cells, or PBMCs; the material itself was cDNA or gDNA.

This clone was seen only a few times. Clones were read by immunoSEQ multiplex PCR, and TCRdb kept only the in-frame ones, dropping some. Of some 200,000 clones listed, roughly 89% are singletons. Trimming took off 8 bases at V and 4 bases at J, with 21 bases between the two ends. The CDR3 extends over 16 amino acids. Per germline, CDR1 LNHDA and CDR2 SQIVND (reference sequence). The source material was peripheral blood. The clonotype originates from a man aged 18 to 29 with active or convalescent COVID-19. This rearrangement joins TRBV19 to TRBJ2-1; the D gene is possibly TRBD2 (6 bases). The chain's CDR3 is CASGPGLTDFYNEQFF. The CDR3 bases are TGTGCCAGTGGACCGGGACTCACCGACTTTTACAATGAGCAGTTCTTC.